The 25 T cell receptor beta chains in this list originate from one sample, sequenced in a study of graft-versus-host responses after intestinal transplantation. This table comes from immunoSEQ multiplex PCR, and its TCRdb copy is limited to in-frame clones, with some not included. The sample contains roughly 36,000 clones, around 90% of which appear only once. Investigators treated the graft tissue so that it released intraepithelial and lamina propria lymphocytes. Sequenced material: ileum tissue, taken 204 days after intestinal transplant. The receptors were sampled from a human patient who received an intestinal transplant, so some T cells may come from the graft donor.

The chain recombines TRBV6-4 with TRBJ2-6; no firm D call. Trimming took 9 bases from V and 0 from J, leaving 6 bases between them. Per the germline V gene, CDR1 is MRHNA and CDR2 is SNTAGT. This CDR3 is 13 amino acids long. The CDR3 DNA is TGTGCCAGGGGAAACTCTGGGGCCAACGTCCTGACTTTC. This sequence encodes CARGNSGANVLTF.

The rearrangement joins TRBV19 to TRBJ2-1; 9 positions agree with TRBD2. Germline CDR1 LNHDA, CDR2 SQIVND (reference sequence). V lost 2 bases to trimming and J lost 8 bases; unmatched junction nucleotides: 7. The CDR3 runs to 15 residues. The DNA for the CDR3 is TGTGCCAGTAGTATAATAGCGGGGGCTTCTTATGAGCAGTTCTTC. Encoded protein: CASSIIAGASYEQFF.

The gene calls are TRBV7-3 and TRBJ2-7; D gene ambiguous. Trimming pared 2 bases from V and 0 bases from J, leaving 11 bases between. There are 15 residues in the CDR3. Germline-derived CDR1 and CDR2 are SGHTA and FQGTGA. The CDR3 region is CASSLAPGNSYEQYF. The CDR3 DNA follows: TGTGCCAGCAGCTTAGCACCTGGAAACTCCTACGAGCAGTACTTC.

This sequence joins TRBV28 and TRBJ2-5; 11 nucleotides agree with TRBD2. With 7 bases clipped from V and 11 bases from J, the junction kept 12 bases outside the gene matches. This CDR3 is 14 amino acids long. Germline CDR1 is MDHEN and CDR2 is SYDVKM. The CDR3 spells CASTLASGRYEQYF. The DNA of the CDR3 is TGTGCCAGCACTCTGGCTAGCGGGAGGTATGAGCAGTACTTC.

This chain joins TRBV7-9 and TRBJ1-5; the D gene is possibly TRBD1 (5 bases). V lost 3 bases and J lost 2, with 8 bases in between. Germline V CDR1 and CDR2: SEHNR, FQNEAQ (reference sequence). The CDR3 consists of 14 residues. CDR3 amino acids: CASSFDSRNQPQHF. CDR3 bases: TGTGCCAGCAGCTTTGACAGTCGCAATCAGCCCCAGCATTTT.

The chain employs TRBV5-6 and TRBJ2-5; D remains ambiguous. Germline-derived CDR1 and CDR2 are SGHDT and YYEEEE. V lost 0 bases, J lost 4 bases, and 10 bases lay in between. This CDR3 spans 14 amino acids. This chain's CDR3 is CASSLETGPETQYF. The CDR3 bases are TGTGCCAGCAGCTTGGAAACGGGTCCAGAGACCCAGTACTTC. Full variable domain (remainder filled in from reference TRBV5-6 and TRBJ2-5): DAGVTQSPTHLIKTRGQQVTLRCSPKSGHDTVSWYQQALGQGPQFIFQYYEEEERQRGNFPDRFSGHQFPNYSSELNVNALLLGDSALYLCASSLETGPETQYFGPGTRLLVL.

This chain joins TRBV19 and TRBJ1-4, with D possibly TRBD1 on 6 matching bases. In germline, CDR1 is LNHDA, CDR2 SQIVND (reference sequence). This CDR3 comprises 15 residues. V lost 3 bases and J 7 bases, leaving 15 bases between the germline ends. The CDR3 coding sequence is TGTGCCAGTAGTATGTATGGACAGATCACTGAAAAACTGTTTTTT. This translates into CASSMYGQITEKLFF.

The J gene is TRBJ2-3, the V gene TRBV9; D ambiguous. V was pared by 3 bases and J by 5 bases, with 10 bases between. The CDR3 is made up of 13 amino acids. Germline values: CDR1 SGDLS, CDR2 YYNGEE. CDR3 loop: CASSATSRDTQYF. The CDR3 region has the DNA TGTGCCAGCAGCGCGACATCTAGAGATACGCAGTATTTT.

This clone is a singleton in its sample. J is TRBJ2-7 and V is TRBV6-1; 9 nucleotides match TRBD1. The germline CDR1 and CDR2 sequences are MNHNS and SASEGT. V gave up 4 bases and J gave up 2 bases; unmatched junction bases: 3. The length of the CDR3 is 14 residues. The CDR3 DNA reads as TGTGCCAGCAGTGCGACAGGGGGACCCTACGAGCAGTACTTC. As protein: CASSATGGPYEQYF.

This clone was counted a few times. The chain combines TRBV2 with TRBJ2-5, with D possibly being TRBD1 (6 bases). The germline V and J ends were trimmed by 4 bases and 4 bases, with 13 bases remaining between them. The length of the CDR3 is 14 residues. Germline loops: CDR1 SNHLY, CDR2 FYNNEI. The CDR3 sequence is CASSADRRRETQYF. CDR3 coding DNA: TGTGCCAGCAGTGCTGACAGGCGGCGAGAGACCCAGTACTTC.

The chain recombines TRBV5-1 with TRBJ2-5; 7 nucleotides agree with TRBD1. The CDR3 totals 16 residues. Germline CDR1 is SGHRS and CDR2 is YFSETQ. Trimming at V came to 1 base and at J to 2 bases, leaving 8 bases not matched to a gene. DNA for the CDR3: TGCGCCAGCAGCTTGAGGGGGCTTGCGGCGCAAGAGACCCAGTACTTC. This translates into CASSLRGLAAQETQYF.

This clone was picked up one time. This chain uses TRBV28 with TRBJ2-2, with D possibly being TRBD2 (7 bases). Germline-derived CDR1 and CDR2 are MDHEN and SYDVKM. Trimming removed 6 bases at V and 5 bases at J, with 19 bases between. This CDR3 contains 16 residues. In DNA, the CDR3 is TGTGCCAGCAGGACCCCGAAGGGGGGGCAGACCGGGGAGCTGTTTTTT. It yields the protein CASRTPKGGQTGELFF.

The chain employs TRBV27 and TRBJ2-7, with 12 bases fitting TRBD2. Looked up from germline, CDR1 is MNHEY and CDR2 is SMNVEV (reference sequence). The V gene end was trimmed by 4 bases and the J gene end by 8 bases; junction bases not matched to a gene: 12. The CDR3 loop spans 16 amino acids. The CDR3: CASSSPRLAGGGKQYF. DNA for the CDR3: TGTGCCAGCAGTTCCCCCAGGCTAGCGGGAGGGGGAAAGCAGTACTTC.

The chain is built from TRBV7-2 and TRBJ2-1; 7 bases are a match to TRBD2. Germline lookup yields CDR1 SGHTA and CDR2 FQGNSA. CDR3 length equals 17 residues. Trimming took 5 bases from V and 7 from J; bases not matched to a gene: 17. The CDR3 here is CASSHVGTISGRNEQFF. As DNA, the CDR3 is TGTGCCAGCAGCCACGTTGGGACTATTTCGGGTCGGAATGAGCAGTTCTTC.

This chain joins TRBV5-8 and TRBJ2-7, with TRBD2 as a possible D gene (6 bases). Germline CDR1 SGHTS, CDR2 YDEGEE. This CDR3 is built from 14 residues. Trimming pared 5 bases from V and 0 bases from J, leaving 12 bases between. DNA for the CDR3: TGTGCCAGCAGGTTCGGAGGGTTCTCCTACGAGCAGTACTTC. Encoded protein: CASRFGGFSYEQYF.

The chain recombines TRBV27 with TRBJ2-1; tentatively, D is TRBD1 (6 bases). Trimming left V 5 bases short and J 2 bases short, with 16 bases between. The length of the CDR3 is 16 residues. The V gene's germline CDR1 is MNHEY and CDR2 SMNVEV (reference sequence). The CDR3 sequence is CASSPQQGAAYNEQFF. The CDR3 DNA reads as TGTGCCAGCAGTCCACAACAGGGTGCGGCCTACAATGAGCAGTTCTTC.

V gene TRBV7-8 combines with J gene TRBJ2-6; D not certain. The germline V gene encodes CDR1 SGHVS and CDR2 FQNEAQ. V gave up 2 bases and J gave up 2 bases, with 7 bases separating them. The CDR3 contains 15 residues. The CDR3: CASSLQGAGANVLTF. CDR3 DNA sequence: TGTGCCAGCAGCTTACAAGGTGCTGGGGCCAACGTCCTGACTTTC.

The rearrangement uses TRBV28 and TRBJ2-4, with TRBD2 matching over 11 bases. CDR3 length: 14 residues. J was trimmed by 7 bases and V by 6 bases; bases with no gene match: 5. Germline CDR1 reads MDHEN; CDR2 reads SYDVKM. The CDR3 bases are TGTGCCAGCAGCGAAAGGACTAGCGGGAACATTCAGTACTTC. This sequence encodes CASSERTSGNIQYF.

The chain has TRBV27 and TRBJ2-7; no clear D gene. The CDR3 totals 13 residues. The germline gives CDR1 MNHEY, CDR2 SMNVEV (reference sequence). The V gene lost 0 bases and the J gene lost 5 bases, with 8 bases spanning the gap. The CDR3 spells CASSLSPHHEQYF. DNA for the CDR3: TGTGCCAGCAGTTTATCGCCCCACCACGAGCAGTACTTC.

The chain joins TRBV4-1 to TRBJ2-3; 11 bases map to TRBD2. The ends lost 2 bases at V and 0 bases at J; junction bases unmatched: 7. The CDR3 runs 18 residues. Germline CDR1 and CDR2: MGHRA and YSYEKL. In nucleotides, the CDR3 is TGCGCCAGCAGCCAAAGGCTAGCGGGAGGTACTAGCACAGATACGCAGTATTTT. Encoded protein: CASSQRLAGGTSTDTQYF.

The chain is built from TRBV28 and TRBJ2-7; D possibly matches TRBD1 or TRBD2 (5 bases each). The germline V gene encodes CDR1 MDHEN and CDR2 SYDVKM. The V end was cut by 6 bases, the J end by 7 bases, with 10 bases between. The CDR3 has 11 amino acids. CDR3 protein: CASSQWGEQYF. The CDR3 nucleotides read TGTGCCAGCAGCCAATGGGGGGAGCAGTACTTC.

The chain uses TRBV4-1 and TRBJ2-7; 9 bases align to TRBD2. The J segment lost 3 bases and the V segment lost 3 bases, leaving 6 bases of the junction unmatched. The CDR3 totals 15 residues. Germline CDR1 is MGHRA and CDR2 is YSYEKL. The CDR3 loop is CASSQLTSGYYEQYF. The CDR3 DNA follows: TGCGCCAGCAGCCAGCTGACTAGCGGATACTACGAGCAGTACTTC.

The rearrangement links TRBV27 to TRBJ2-7; TRBD1 agrees at 12 bases. Germline V gene data show CDR1 as MNHEY and CDR2 as SMNVEV (reference sequence). The CDR3 sequence is 15 residues long. V lost 5 bases and J lost 2; bases outside the gene matches: 4. CDR3: CASSIGTGGPYEQYF. The CDR3 bases are TGTGCCAGCAGTATCGGGACAGGGGGCCCCTACGAGCAGTACTTC.

V and J are TRBV28 and TRBJ2-5; either TRBD1 or TRBD2 may fit D (5 bases each). The V gene lost 0 bases and the J gene lost 4 bases, with 12 bases spanning the gap. Germline V lookup: CDR1 MDHEN, CDR2 SYDVKM. The CDR3 has 15 residues. CDR3 sequence: CASSLWGVAGETQYF. The CDR3 nucleotides read TGTGCCAGCAGTTTATGGGGGGTGGCCGGAGAGACCCAGTACTTC.

V is TRBV11-2 and J is TRBJ2-1; 8 bases match TRBD2. The germline gives CDR1 SGHAT, CDR2 FQNNGV. The CDR3 consists of 16 residues. The V segment lost 6 bases and the J segment 5 bases; nucleotides outside the gene matches: 12. CDR3 amino acids: CASSLISGGANNEQFF. In DNA, the CDR3 is TGTGCCAGCAGTTTAATTTCCGGGGGGGCCAACAATGAGCAGTTCTTC.